This T cell receptor (beta chain) was identified during a study of cytomegalovirus exposure and HLA in healthy donors. Germline values: CDR1 MNHEY, CDR2 SVGAGI. The CDR3 contains 14 residues. The V segment lost 0 bases and the J segment 4 bases; nucleotides outside the gene matches: 2. The study, taken as a whole, reports: TRBV6-2, TRBV6-3 and other indistinguishable V segments were excluded.

Vbeta (60) and Jbeta (13) primers were used in the PCR. Data came from immunoSEQ multiplex PCR; TCRdb stores just in-frame clones and leaves some out. This table holds roughly 190,000 clones, more than 85% found once. This clone has only one observation. Its antigen is currently unknown. This clonotype was obtained from a woman between 18 and 29 years old in good health and CMV-seronegative. The chain links TRBV6-5 to TRBJ2-5, with TRBD1 identical over 7 bases. Sample: PBMCs. The CDR3 DNA is TGTGCCAGCAGTTACTCAGACAGGGTAGAGACCCAGTACTTC. Encoded protein: CASSYSDRVETQYF.